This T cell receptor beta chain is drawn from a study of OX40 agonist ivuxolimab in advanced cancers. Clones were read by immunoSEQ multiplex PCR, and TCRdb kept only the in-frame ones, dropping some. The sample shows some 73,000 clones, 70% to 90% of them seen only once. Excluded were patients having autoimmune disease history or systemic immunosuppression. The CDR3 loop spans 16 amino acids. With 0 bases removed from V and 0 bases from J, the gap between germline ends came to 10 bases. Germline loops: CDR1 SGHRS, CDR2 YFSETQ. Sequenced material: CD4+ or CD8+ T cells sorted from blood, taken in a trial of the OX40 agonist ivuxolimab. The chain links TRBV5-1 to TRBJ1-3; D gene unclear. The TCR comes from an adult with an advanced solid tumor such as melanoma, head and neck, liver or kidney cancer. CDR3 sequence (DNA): TGCGCCAGCAGCTTGGAAGGCTCCCACTCTGGAAACACCATATATTTT. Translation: CASSLEGSHSGNTIYF.